This T cell receptor (beta chain) was retrieved from a study of cytomegalovirus exposure and HLA in healthy donors. Regarding the study as a whole: It was reported that the classifier diagnosed cytomegalovirus status with high specificity and sensitivity in both the original and validation cohorts. Cytomegalovirus-associated TCR beta chains were listed, numbering 150 to 200.

The PCR employed 60 Vbeta primers together with 13 Jbeta primers. Produced via immunoSEQ multiplex PCR; TCRdb's table is partial and in-frame only. Of under 200,000 clones in the sample, 80% to 85% were seen once. Points on this clone: Antigen specificity is unknown.

The CMV serostatus of this donor went unrecorded. Sequencing was carried out using PBMCs. The receptor was derived from a human donor in good health.

The CDR3 DNA reads as TGTGCCAGCAGCGTAGCAGACAGGGGCAATGAGCAGTTCTTC. It yields the protein CASSVADRGNEQFF. The chain couples TRBV9 to TRBJ2-1; 8 positions match TRBD1. The CDR3 runs 14 residues. J was trimmed by 6 bases and V by 0 bases; bases with no gene match: 2. The V gene's germline CDR1 is SGDLS and CDR2 YYNGEE.